This T cell receptor beta chain was sequenced for a study of blood T cells in healthy people across ages. Trimming cost V 5 bases and J 8 bases, with 15 bases left between them. The CDR3 loop spans 13 amino acids. Germline V gene sequence: CDR1 SGHAT, CDR2 FQNNGV. This clonotype occurred a few times. Sample-barcoded 5' priming and a J-beta primer mix drove a second PCR of 7 to 11 cycles. Every cDNA was tagged by a template-switch adaptor with 12 random nucleotides. TCRdb independently ran MiXCR on the 5' RACE reads; one entry per CDR3 protein. In the table there are fewer than 800,000 distinct CDR3 sequences, 20% to 25% of which are singletons. The same sample was also used in a study of T cells of mothers and their children. That paper states: Donors comprised three healthy Caucasian mothers plus their six children. Not a single persistent microchimeric T cell clone was detected.

The chain employs TRBV11-2 and TRBJ1-2, with TRBD1 as a possible D gene (5 bases). This receptor was taken from a boy aged 5-17 years in good health. Sample: blood. The CDR3: CASSRTGLVGYTF. The CDR3 DNA follows: TGTGCCAGCAGCCGAACGGGGCTAGTAGGCTACACCTTC. Full variable domain (outside the CDR3, taken from reference TRBV11-2 and TRBJ1-2): EAGVAQSPRYKIIEKRQSVAFWCNPISGHATLYWYQQILGQGPKLLIQFQNNGVVDDSQLPKDRFSAERLKGVDSTLKIQPAKLEDSAVYLCASSRTGLVGYTFGSGTRLTVV.